This TCR beta chain is from a study of blood T cell repertoires in COVID-19. The V end was cut by 8 bases, the J end by 5 bases, with 15 bases between. The CDR3 has 12 residues. Germline V gene sequence: CDR1 GTSNPN, CDR2 SVGIG (reference sequence). Data came from immunoSEQ multiplex PCR; TCRdb stores just in-frame clones and leaves some out. The data show some 150,000 clones, 80% seen once. Sequencing input: peripheral blood. The V and J genes are TRBV30 and TRBJ1-2, with D hard to call. The clonotype originates from a man aged 60 to 69 with acute or convalescent COVID-19. CDR3 coding DNA: TGTGCCCAGGAGGGCCGGTCTTATGGCTACACCTTC. It specifies CAQEGRSYGYTF.